Detailed here is one TCR beta chain. This entry belongs to a study of blood T cell repertoires in COVID-19. Overall study context: Samples of COVID-19 (acute and convalescent) were obtained from the United States, Italy and Spain. T cells, B-cell-depleted T cells, or PBMCs provided the cDNA or gDNA that served as material.

In the source study's methods: Estimated nucleated cell counts came from reference gene primer amplification. This table comes from immunoSEQ multiplex PCR, and its TCRdb copy is limited to in-frame clones, with some not included. V and J calls and clone size follow that table, whereas D and trimming were derived from the DNA. In the table there are around 250,000 clones, approximately 90% of which are singletons. Each participant's cohort was designated according to participant-reported clinical history. The CDR3 is 14 residues long. Trimming at V came to 5 bases and at J to 3 bases, leaving 4 bases not matched to a gene. Germline assignment: CDR1 KGHSH and CDR2 LQKENI.

V gene TRBV18 combines with J gene TRBJ2-7; the match to TRBD2 covers 10 bases. Sequencing was done on a sample of PBMCs or T cells enriched from blood (not recorded which). This TCR came from a woman aged 25-40 years with acute COVID-19. The CDR3 sequence: CASSEGLASYEQYF. As DNA, the CDR3 is TGTGCCAGCTCAGAGGGACTAGCGAGCTACGAGCAGTACTTC.